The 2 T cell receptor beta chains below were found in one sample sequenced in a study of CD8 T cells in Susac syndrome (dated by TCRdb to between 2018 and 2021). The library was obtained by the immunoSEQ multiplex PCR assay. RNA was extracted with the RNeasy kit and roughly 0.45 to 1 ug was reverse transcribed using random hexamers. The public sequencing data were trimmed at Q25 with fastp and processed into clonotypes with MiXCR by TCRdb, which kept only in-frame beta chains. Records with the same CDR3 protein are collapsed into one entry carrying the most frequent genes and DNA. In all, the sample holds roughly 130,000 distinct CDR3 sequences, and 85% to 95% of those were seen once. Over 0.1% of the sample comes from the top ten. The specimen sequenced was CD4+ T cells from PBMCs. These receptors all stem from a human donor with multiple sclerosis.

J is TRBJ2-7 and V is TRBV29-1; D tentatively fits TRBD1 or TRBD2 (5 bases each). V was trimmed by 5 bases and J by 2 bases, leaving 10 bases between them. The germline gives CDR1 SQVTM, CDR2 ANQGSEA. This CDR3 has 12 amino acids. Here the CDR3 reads CSVKGTPYEQYF. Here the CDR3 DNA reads TGCAGCGTTAAAGGGACCCCCTACGAGCAGTACTTC.

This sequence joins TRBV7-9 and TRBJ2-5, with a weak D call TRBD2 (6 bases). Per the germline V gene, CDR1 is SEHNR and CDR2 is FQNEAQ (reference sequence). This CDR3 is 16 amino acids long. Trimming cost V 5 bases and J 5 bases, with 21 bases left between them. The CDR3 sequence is CASSPGGPLGEETQYF. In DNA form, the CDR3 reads TGTGCCAGCAGCCCCGGGGGACCCTTAGGGGAGGAGACCCAGTACTTC.